These T cell receptor beta chains were read from a single sample in a study of shared clonotypes between healthy human individuals. The assay was immunoSEQ multiplex PCR, and TCRdb's table has in-frame clones only and misses some. The table has under 600,000 clones, about 96% seen once; the top ten hold around 0.057%. Sequencing input: naive CD4+ T cells sorted from blood. All receptors come from a woman in her twenties or thirties in good health. Each CDR3 is given with its conserved first and last residue. Fields, in order: D gene, J gene, clone size, V gene, CDR3 protein, CDR3 DNA. A D gene is named only where the DNA matches it firmly. The listing skips clone size in some rows; elsewhere it reads once, few, many or a size class.

TRBD1,TRBJ2-3,-,TRBV28,CASSPTQGWADTQYF,TGTGCCAGCAGTCCGACACAGGGGTGGGCAGATACGCAGTATTTT
-,TRBJ2-7,-,TRBV11-2,CASSLGWGLSSYEQYF,TGTGCCAGCAGCTTAGGATGGGGACTGAGCTCCTACGAGCAGTACTTC
-,TRBJ2-7,-,TRBV7-2,CASSLVLAHSSYEQYF,TGTGCCAGCAGCTTAGTACTAGCCCATAGCTCCTACGAGCAGTACTTC
-,TRBJ2-5,-,TRBV11-3,CASSFNSRGSSAQYF,TGTGCCAGCAGCTTCAACAGCAGGGGCTCGTCGGCCCAGTACTTC
-,TRBJ1-1,-,TRBV19,CASSEVRVSEAFF,TGTGCCAGTAGTGAAGTCAGGGTCTCTGAAGCTTTCTTT
TRBD1,TRBJ1-5,-,TRBV30,CAWDRGGNQPQHF,TGTGCCTGGGACAGGGGAGGCAATCAGCCCCAGCATTTT
-,TRBJ1-6,-,TRBV7-2,CASSRDILSSYNSPLHF,TGTGCCAGCAGCCGGGACATCCTTAGCTCCTATAATTCACCCCTCCACTTT
-,TRBJ1-5,-,TRBV19,CASSILEGRNQPQHF,TGTGCCAGTAGTATTTTGGAGGGCCGGAATCAGCCCCAGCATTTT
TRBD2,TRBJ2-5,-,TRBV6-6,CATRFAGVEETQYF,TGTGCCACGAGGTTTGCGGGAGTGGAGGAGACCCAGTACTTC
-,TRBJ2-2,-,TRBV13,CASKTGELFF,TGTGCCAGCAAAACCGGGGAGCTGTTTTTT
TRBD2,TRBJ2-7,-,TRBV5-1,CASSLTSGPYEQYF,TGCGCCAGCAGCTTGACTAGCGGACCTTACGAGCAGTACTTC
-,TRBJ2-1,-,TRBV6-5,CASSYRSSYNEQFF,TGTGCCAGCAGTTACCGTAGCTCCTACAATGAGCAGTTCTTC
-,TRBJ1-1,-,TRBV19,CASSHSGGTPEAFF,TGTGCCAGTAGTCATTCGGGGGGGACTCCTGAAGCTTTCTTT
-,TRBJ2-7,-,TRBV4-1,CASSQDPSTRGYEQYF,TGCGCCAGCAGCCAAGATCCTAGCACCCGGGGGTACGAGCAGTACTTC
TRBD1,TRBJ1-5,once,TRBV28,CASSRTGVRGNQPQHF,TGTGCCAGCAGTCGGACAGGGGTTAGGGGCAATCAGCCCCAGCATTTT
-,TRBJ1-5,-,TRBV6-1,CASNRDIRVHF,TGTGCCAGCAACAGAGACATAAGGGTTCATTTT
-,TRBJ2-2,-,TRBV27,CASSSLVATGELFF,TGTGCCAGCAGTTCTCTTGTCGCCACCGGGGAGCTGTTTTTT
-,TRBJ2-1,-,TRBV6-6,CASSYSHPRGSNEQFF,TGTGCCAGCAGTTACTCCCATCCGAGAGGCTCGAATGAGCAGTTCTTC
TRBD1,TRBJ2-1,-,TRBV28,CASYTTDRADEQFF,TGTGCCAGCTACACTACGGACAGGGCGGATGAGCAGTTCTTC
-,TRBJ1-5,-,TRBV18,CASSPPGQGGNQPQHF,TGTGCCAGCTCACCACCGGGGCAGGGAGGCAATCAGCCCCAGCATTTT
TRBD1,TRBJ2-1,-,TRBV6-5,CASSPGQGSWEQFF,TGTGCCAGCAGTCCGGGACAGGGCTCTTGGGAGCAGTTCTTC
-,TRBJ2-1,-,TRBV19,CASRGGGSYNEQFF,TGTGCCAGCCGAGGTGGGGGTTCCTACAATGAGCAGTTCTTC
-,TRBJ1-4,few,TRBV28,CASSSGAGNEKLFF,TGTGCCAGCAGTTCCGGGGCCGGTAATGAAAAACTGTTTTTT
TRBD2,TRBJ2-7,-,TRBV19,CASSAVLAGSTYEQYF,TGTGCCAGTAGTGCGGTTCTAGCGGGAAGTACGTACGAGCAGTACTTC
TRBD1,TRBJ1-3,-,TRBV2,CASSVPGRGTGASGNTIYF,TGTGCCAGCAGTGTACCCGGAAGGGGGACAGGGGCGTCTGGAAACACCATATATTTT
-,TRBJ2-7,once,TRBV10-3,CAISESTGRVYEQYF,TGTGCCATCAGTGAGTCAACAGGGAGGGTCTACGAGCAGTACTTC
-,TRBJ2-7,-,TRBV6-1,CASRGSQTYEQYF,TGTGCCTCGCGTGGGAGCCAAACCTACGAGCAGTACTTC
-,TRBJ1-5,-,TRBV5-5,CASSLGLGEWGQPQHF,TGTGCCAGCAGCTTGGGGTTAGGGGAGTGGGGACAGCCCCAGCATTTT
-,TRBJ1-2,once,TRBV20-1,CSATRDYGYTF,TGCAGTGCCACAAGGGACTATGGCTACACCTTC
TRBD1,TRBJ1-6,once,TRBV2,CASSEGQENSPLHF,TGTGCCAGCAGTGAGGGACAGGAGAATTCACCCCTCCACTTT
-,TRBJ2-4,-,TRBV28,CASSLWSAQAKNIQYF,TGTGCCAGCAGTTTATGGTCGGCACAAGCTAAAAACATTCAGTACTTC
-,TRBJ1-5,-,TRBV5-1,CASSPTGSNQPQHF,TGCGCCAGCAGCCCCACAGGGAGCAATCAGCCCCAGCATTTT
-,TRBJ2-7,-,TRBV7-9,CASSLATNYEQYF,TGTGCCAGCAGCTTAGCCACGAACTACGAGCAGTACTTC
-,TRBJ1-5,-,TRBV28,CASSLSDLSQPQHF,TGTGCCAGCAGTTTATCCGACCTTTCCCAGCCCCAGCATTTT
-,TRBJ2-3,-,TRBV5-1,CASSPERSTDTQYF,TGCGCCAGCAGCCCCGAGCGGAGCACAGATACGCAGTATTTT
TRBD2,TRBJ2-2,-,TRBV7-3,CASSSQPPGLAGSEELFF,TGTGCCAGCAGCTCTCAACCCCCTGGACTAGCGGGTAGTGAGGAGCTGTTTTTT
-,TRBJ2-7,-,TRBV6-1,CASSLSEGSYEQYF,TGTGCCAGCAGTTTATCTGAAGGCTCCTACGAGCAGTACTTC
TRBD1,TRBJ1-1,-,TRBV28,CASSFPGQGSAEAFF,TGTGCCAGCAGTTTTCCGGGACAGGGTAGCGCTGAAGCTTTCTTT
-,TRBJ1-3,-,TRBV6-1,CASSNDGRGGNTIYF,TGTGCCAGCAGCAACGACGGTCGAGGGGGAAACACCATATATTTT
-,TRBJ2-7,once,TRBV18,CASSPLAGHQLSDYEQYF,TGTGCCAGCTCACCCCTCGCTGGACACCAACTCTCGGACTACGAGCAGTACTTC
-,TRBJ2-3,-,TRBV27,CASSLRLLADTQYF,TGTGCCAGCAGTTTGAGACTATTAGCAGATACGCAGTATTTT
TRBD1,TRBJ1-5,-,TRBV5-8,CASSWGQGGNQPQHF,TGTGCCAGCAGCTGGGGACAGGGAGGTAATCAGCCCCAGCATTTT
-,TRBJ2-7,-,TRBV19,CASCYEQYF,TGTGCCAGTTGTTACGAGCAGTACTTC
TRBD1,TRBJ2-1,-,TRBV19,CASSIDLGDRVLDEQFF,TGTGCCAGTAGTATAGATCTAGGGGACAGGGTCCTCGATGAGCAGTTCTTC
-,TRBJ2-7,-,TRBV21-1,CASSVSRTGYEQYF,TGTGCCAGCAGCGTCTCCCGCACGGGATACGAGCAGTACTTC
-,TRBJ2-7,-,TRBV7-9,CASSPRGAGSYEQYF,TGTGCCAGCAGCCCGAGGGGGGCAGGGTCCTACGAGCAGTACTTC
TRBD1,TRBJ1-4,-,TRBV5-1,CASSSGTGNEKLFF,TGCGCCAGCAGCTCCGGGACAGGGAATGAAAAACTGTTTTTT
-,TRBJ1-4,-,TRBV7-9,CASSPRGTGGSEKLFF,TGTGCCAGCAGCCCGCGCGGAACAGGAGGGAGTGAAAAACTGTTTTTT
TRBD1,TRBJ2-1,-,TRBV5-1,CASSLLGQAYNEQFF,TGCGCCAGCAGCTTGTTAGGACAGGCTTACAATGAGCAGTTCTTC
-,TRBJ2-7,-,TRBV28,CASSSHGAGYYEQYF,TGTGCCAGCAGTTCTCACGGGGCGGGCTACTACGAGCAGTACTTC
TRBD2,TRBJ2-1,-,TRBV19,CASSIAGGTYNEQFF,TGTGCCAGTAGTATAGCGGGAGGGACCTACAATGAGCAGTTCTTC
-,TRBJ2-6,-,TRBV7-2,CASRLGANVLTF,TGTGCCAGCAGGCTAGGGGCCAACGTCCTGACTTTC
TRBD1,TRBJ2-2,-,TRBV19,CASTSPGGAGNTGELFF,TGTGCCAGTACCTCGCCAGGGGGCGCAGGGAACACCGGGGAGCTGTTTTTT
-,TRBJ1-3,-,TRBV6-5,CASSYLLGSGNTIYF,TGTGCCAGCAGTTACCTTTTAGGCTCTGGAAACACCATATATTTT
-,TRBJ1-2,-,TRBV7-9,CASSLYRPTKSNYGYTF,TGTGCCAGCAGCTTATACAGACCGACCAAAAGTAACTATGGCTACACCTTC
-,TRBJ2-2,-,TRBV5-1,CASTSGHPTGELFF,TGCGCCAGCACCTCGGGACACCCCACCGGGGAGCTGTTTTTT
TRBD1,TRBJ2-1,-,TRBV14,CASSRQGAGGEQFF,TGTGCCAGCAGCCGACAGGGGGCTGGTGGTGAGCAGTTCTTC
-,TRBJ2-2,-,TRBV19,CASSIEVFRSGELFF,TGTGCCAGTAGTATAGAGGTGTTTCGGTCCGGGGAGCTGTTTTTT
-,TRBJ1-1,-,TRBV11-2,CASSLTGSSAEAFF,TGTGCCAGCAGCTTAACCGGGTCGAGCGCTGAAGCTTTCTTT
TRBD2,TRBJ2-3,-,TRBV7-2,CASSSGGGHPLNTQYF,TGTGCCAGCAGCTCGGGAGGCGGACACCCGCTGAATACGCAGTATTTT